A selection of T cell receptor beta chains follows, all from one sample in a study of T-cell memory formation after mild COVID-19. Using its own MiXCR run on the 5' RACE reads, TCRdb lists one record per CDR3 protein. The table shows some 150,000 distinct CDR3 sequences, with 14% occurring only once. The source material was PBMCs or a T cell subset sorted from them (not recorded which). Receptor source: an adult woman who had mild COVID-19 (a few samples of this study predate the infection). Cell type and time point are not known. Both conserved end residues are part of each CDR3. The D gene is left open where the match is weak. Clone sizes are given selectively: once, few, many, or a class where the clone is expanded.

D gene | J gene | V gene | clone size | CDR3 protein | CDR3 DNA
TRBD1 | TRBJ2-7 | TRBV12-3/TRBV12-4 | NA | CASSLGQGRTYEQYF | TGTGCCAGCAGTTTGGGACAGGGCAGGACCTACGAGCAGTACTTC
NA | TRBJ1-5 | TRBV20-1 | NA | CSAPNGNQPQHF | TGCAGTGCTCCCAATGGAAATCAGCCCCAGCATTTT
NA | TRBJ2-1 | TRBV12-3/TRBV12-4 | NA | CASSFGGRNEQFF | TGTGCCAGCAGTTTTGGAGGGAGGAATGAGCAGTTCTTC
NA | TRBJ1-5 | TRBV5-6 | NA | CASSLGASNQPQHF | TGTGCCAGCAGCCTGGGCGCCAGCAATCAGCCCCAGCATTTT
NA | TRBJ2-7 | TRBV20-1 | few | CSHADGLSYEQYF | TGCAGTCACGCGGACGGGTTATCCTACGAGCAGTACTTC
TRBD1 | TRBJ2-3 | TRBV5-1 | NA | CASSLADRDTDTQYF | TGCGCCAGCAGCTTGGCGGACAGGGACACAGATACGCAGTATTTT
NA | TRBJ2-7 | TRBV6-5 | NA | CASSLGLAGETSYEQYFEEQYF | NA
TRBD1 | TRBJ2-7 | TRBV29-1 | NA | CSVVRRDRGSYEQYF | TGCAGCGTCGTACGCCGGGACAGGGGGTCCTACGAGCAGTACTTC
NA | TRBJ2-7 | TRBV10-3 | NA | CATAPGTYEQYF | TGTGCCACCGCCCCTGGGACTTACGAGCAGTACTTC
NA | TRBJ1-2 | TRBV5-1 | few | CASSSATENYGYTF | TGCGCCAGCAGCTCCGCGACAGAAAACTATGGCTACACCTTC
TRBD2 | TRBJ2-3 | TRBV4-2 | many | CASSQVLGGARGTDTQYF | TGTGCCAGCAGCCAAGTGCTCGGGGGGGCCCGGGGCACAGATACGCAGTATTTT
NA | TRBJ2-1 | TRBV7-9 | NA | CASSPTGGRGRSYNEQFF | TGTGCCAGCAGCCCCACCGGGGGGAGGGGGCGATCCTACAATGAGCAGTTCTTC
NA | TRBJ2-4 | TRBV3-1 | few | CASSPGWGEDPKNIQYF | TGTGCCAGCAGCCCGGGATGGGGGGAGGATCCCAAAAACATTCAGTACTTC
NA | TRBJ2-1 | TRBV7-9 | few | CASSLEDSYNEQFF | TGTGCCAGCAGCTTAGAGGACAGCTACAATGAGCAGTTCTTC
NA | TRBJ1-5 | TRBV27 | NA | CASSFPVSQGRYSNQPQHF | TGTGCCAGCAGCTTCCCAGTTTCCCAGGGACGGTATAGCAATCAGCCCCAGCATTTT
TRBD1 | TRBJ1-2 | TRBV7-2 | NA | CASSREFRQGGSGYTF | TGTGCCAGCAGCCGAGAATTTAGACAGGGAGGAAGCGGCTACACCTTC
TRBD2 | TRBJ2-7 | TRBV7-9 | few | CASSTGLASNYEQYF | TGTGCCAGCAGCACCGGACTAGCTAGTAACTACGAGCAGTACTTC